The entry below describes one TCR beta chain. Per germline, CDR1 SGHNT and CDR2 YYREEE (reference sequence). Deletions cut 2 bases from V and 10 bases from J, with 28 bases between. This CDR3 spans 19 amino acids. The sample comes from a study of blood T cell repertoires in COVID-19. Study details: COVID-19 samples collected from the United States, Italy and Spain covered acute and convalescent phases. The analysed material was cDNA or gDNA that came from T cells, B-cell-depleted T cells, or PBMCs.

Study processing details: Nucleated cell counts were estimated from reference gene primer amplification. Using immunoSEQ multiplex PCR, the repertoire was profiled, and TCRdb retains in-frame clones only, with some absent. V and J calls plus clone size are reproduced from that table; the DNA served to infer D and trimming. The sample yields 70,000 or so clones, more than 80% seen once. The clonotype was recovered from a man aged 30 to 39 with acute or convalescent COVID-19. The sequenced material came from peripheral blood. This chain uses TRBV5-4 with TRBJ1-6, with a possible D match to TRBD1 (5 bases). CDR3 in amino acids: CASSLMPGTGTGRGSPLHF. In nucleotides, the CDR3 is TGTGCCAGCAGCTTAATGCCCGGAACAGGTACTGGTCGGGGGTCACCCCTCCACTTT.